The 17 T cell receptor beta chains below all came from one sample that was sequenced in a study of T cells in Graves' hyperthyroidism and ophthalmopathy. Amplification of TCR beta CDR3 regions was performed using RNA transcripts as template. TCR CDR3 underwent first-round RT-PCR with the HTBI primer set. MiXCR was run by TCRdb on the multiplex PCR reads, yielding one entry per CDR3 protein. The sample carries more than 650,000 distinct CDR3 sequences, 12% to 15% recorded once. The material sequenced was blood. These receptors originate from a young woman with Graves' hyperthyroidism.

This clonotype was seen many times. The rearrangement links TRBV6-1 to TRBJ2-2; 8 bases map to TRBD2. Germline V CDR1 and CDR2: MNHNS, SASEGT. The CDR3 runs to 16 residues. V shed 11 bases and J 2 bases; nucleotides not matched to a gene: 13. DNA for the CDR3: TGTGCCGGGTCCTTCGGGAGGGGCGATAACACCGGGGAGCTGTTTTTT. Translation gives CAGSFGRGDNTGELFF.

This clonotype appeared many times. The chain combines TRBV20-1 with TRBJ1-2; no clear D gene. CDR1 is DFQATT and CDR2 is SNEGSKA in the germline V gene (reference sequence). The CDR3 loop spans 8 amino acids. V lost 4 bases and J 8 bases, leaving 2 bases between the germline ends. CDR3 residues: CSANGYTF. The DNA for the CDR3 is TGCAGTGCTAACGGCTACACCTTC.

This clonotype was counted between two and nine times. This chain uses TRBV20-1 with TRBJ2-2; a weak D match, TRBD2 (5 bases). Trimming left V 5 bases short and J 13 bases short, with 14 bases between. Germline V gene lookup returns CDR1 DFQATT and CDR2 SNEGSKA (reference sequence). The CDR3 is 11 residues long. In DNA, the CDR3 is TGCAGTGCTTCCACCCCTCGGGGGCTGTTTTTT. This codes for CSASTPRGLFF.

Many counts were recorded for this clonotype. The V gene is TRBV4-1, the J gene TRBJ2-5, with D unclear. CDR1 is MGHRA and CDR2 is YSYEKL in the germline V gene. V lost 4 bases and J lost 1, with 10 bases in between. The CDR3 sequence is 14 residues long. CDR3 region: CASSPRLLQETQYF. CDR3 coding DNA: TGCGCCAGCAGCCCCCGACTCCTCCAAGAGACCCAGTACTTC.

This clonotype was observed at least ten times. V usage is TRBV11-1 and J usage is TRBJ2-7, with 11 bases that match TRBD1. The germline V gene encodes CDR1 SGHAT and CDR2 FQDESV (reference sequence). The ends lost 5 bases at V and 3 bases at J; junction bases unmatched: 3. The CDR3 is 14 amino acids. The CDR3 region has the DNA TGTGCCAGCAGCAAGGACAGGGGGCTCTACGAGCAGTACTTC. As protein: CASSKDRGLYEQYF.

In this sample, this clonotype turned up many times. V usage is TRBV18 and J usage is TRBJ2-1, with 7 bases that match TRBD1. This CDR3 has 16 residues. Germline trimming cut 6 bases from V and 3 bases from J; bases unmatched to any gene: 11. Germline CDR1 reads KGHSH; CDR2 reads LQKENI. The CDR3 loop is CASSPTGTVVYNEQFF. As DNA, the CDR3 is TGTGCCAGCTCGCCTACCGGGACAGTAGTCTACAATGAGCAGTTCTTC.

This clonotype occurred many times. The chain's CDR3 is CAWSHTLMGQYF. Here the CDR3 DNA reads TGTGCCTGGAGTCACACTCTCATGGGACAGTACTTC. J is TRBJ2-5 and V is TRBV30; D is ambiguous. Deletions cut 2 bases from V and 11 bases from J, with 15 bases between. The germline gives CDR1 GTSNPN, CDR2 SVGIG (reference sequence). CDR3 size: 12 residues.

This clonotype appeared a few times. The chain carries TRBV12-3 or TRBV12-4 and TRBJ2-3, with TRBD1 identical over 9 bases. The CDR3 is 14 residues long. V was clipped by 4 bases and J by 6 bases; unmatched bases: 5. The CDR3 nucleotides are TGTGCCAGCAGTTCGGGACAGGGTTACGATACGCAGTATTTT. Protein product: CASSSGQGYDTQYF.

This chain connects TRBV19 to TRBJ2-1; 7 nucleotides line up with TRBD2. The trim removed 3 bases at V and 6 bases at J, leaving 8 bases unmatched. The CDR3 length is 15 residues. CDR1 is LNHDA, CDR2 SQIVND, per germline (reference sequence). The CDR3 DNA reads as TGTGCCAGTAGTATGGTGGGAGGGATTCCCAATGAGCAGTTCTTC. Translated, it gives CASSMVGGIPNEQFF.

This clonotype was found many times. The CDR3 coding sequence is TGTGCCAGCAGCTTTGGCTCCCTGGGTAAAGATACGCAGTATTTT. It yields the protein CASSFGSLGKDTQYF. The V and J genes are TRBV11-1 and TRBJ2-3; D is unclear. The CDR3 is 15 amino acids. The germline gives CDR1 SGHAT, CDR2 FQDESV (reference sequence). V lost 3 bases and J lost 5, with 15 bases in between.

CDR3 sequence (DNA): TGCAGCGCCGCCCGGGTGGAGGGGACTGAAGCTTTCTTT. Its translation: CSAARVEGTEAFF. The chain joins TRBV29-1 to TRBJ1-1; tentative D call: TRBD1 (5 bases). From germline, CDR1 is SQVTM and CDR2 ANQGSEA. This CDR3 is 13 amino acids long. Deletions cut 7 bases from V and 5 bases from J, with 17 bases between.

This clonotype was observed a handful of times. The V gene is TRBV6-1, the J gene TRBJ1-1, with D maybe TRBD1 (5 bases). V lost 7 bases and J lost 3, with 15 bases in between. The germline V gene has CDR1 MNHNS and CDR2 SASEGT. This CDR3 spans 14 amino acids. This chain's CDR3 is CASTGRRGDTEAFF. The CDR3 DNA sequence: TGTGCCAGCACCGGACGTCGGGGGGACACTGAAGCTTTCTTT.

This chain links TRBV5-1 with TRBJ2-2; the D is unclear. The length of the CDR3 is 15 residues. Germline loops: CDR1 SGHRS, CDR2 YFSETQ. The ends were cut back, 0 bases at V and 9 bases at J, with 15 bases in the middle. CDR3 amino acids: CASSLEWPLLRELFF. CDR3 sequence (DNA): TGCGCCAGCAGCTTGGAGTGGCCGCTCTTGAGGGAGCTGTTTTTT.

This clonotype came up a few times. This sequence joins TRBV11-2 and TRBJ2-7; D call uncertain. CDR1 is SGHAT, CDR2 FQNNGV, per germline. V lost 1 base and J 2 bases, leaving 15 bases between the germline ends. The CDR3 covers 16 residues. This CDR3 is CASSLGFGLTPYEQYF. DNA of the CDR3: TGTGCCAGCAGCTTAGGTTTTGGGTTAACTCCCTACGAGCAGTACTTC.

The J gene is TRBJ2-7, the V gene TRBV29-1, with D unclear. CDR1 and CDR2 from the germline V gene are SQVTM and ANQGSEA. Trimming stripped 6 bases from V and 5 bases from J, with 14 bases between. The CDR3 is made up of 12 amino acids. The CDR3 nucleotides are TGCAGCGTCGGGCATAGTCCTCACGAGCAGTACTTC. It codes for CSVGHSPHEQYF.

V gene TRBV6-1 combines with J gene TRBJ1-5; D is perhaps TRBD1 (5 bases). CDR3 length: 14 amino acids. Trimming removed 4 bases from V and 6 bases from J, with 13 bases in between. Germline CDR1 is MNHNS and CDR2 is SASEGT. This CDR3 reads CASSVRDGIQPQHF. The DNA of the CDR3 is TGTGCCAGCAGTGTCCGGGACGGTATTCAGCCCCAGCATTTT.

On this clonotype: Mismatch with germline at one junction end may stem from a read error. The V gene is TRBV19, the J gene TRBJ2-2; 10 bases align to TRBD2. Germline V gene lookup returns CDR1 LNHDA and CDR2 SQIVND (reference sequence). The CDR3 spans 16 residues. CDR3 amino acids: CASSIRAGGPTRELFF. The DNA of the CDR3 is TGTGCCAGTAGTATAAGAGCGGGGGGGCCCACCAGGGAGCTGTTTTTT. Looking up the rest from reference TRBV19 and TRBJ2-2 gives the full variable domain: DGGITQSPKYLFRKEGQNVTLSCEQNLNHDAMYWYRQDPGQGLRLIYYSQIVNDFQKGDIAEGYSVSREKKESFPLTVTSAQKNPTAFYLCASSIRAGGPTRELFFGEGSRLTVL.